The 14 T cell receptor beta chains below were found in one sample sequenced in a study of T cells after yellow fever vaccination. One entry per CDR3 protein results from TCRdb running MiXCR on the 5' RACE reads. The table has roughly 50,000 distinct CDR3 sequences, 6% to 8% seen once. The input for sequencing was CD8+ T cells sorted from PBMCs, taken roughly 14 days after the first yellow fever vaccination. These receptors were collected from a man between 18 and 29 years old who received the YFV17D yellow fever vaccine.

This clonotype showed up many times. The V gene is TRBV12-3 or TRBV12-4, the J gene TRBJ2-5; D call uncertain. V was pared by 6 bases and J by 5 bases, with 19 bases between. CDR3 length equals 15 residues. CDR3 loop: CASSGWGSPTETQYF. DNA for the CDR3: TGTGCCAGCAGCGGGTGGGGATCCCCAACGGAGACCCAGTACTTC.

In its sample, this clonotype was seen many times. CDR3: CASSDGLANTGELFF. The DNA of the CDR3 is TGTGCCAGCTCGGACGGTCTCGCGAACACCGGGGAGCTGTTTTTT. V is TRBV25-1 and J is TRBJ2-2; no clear D. The ends were cut back, 8 bases at V and 0 bases at J, with 13 bases in the middle. Germline CDR1 MGHDK, CDR2 SYGVNS. The length of the CDR3 is 15 residues.

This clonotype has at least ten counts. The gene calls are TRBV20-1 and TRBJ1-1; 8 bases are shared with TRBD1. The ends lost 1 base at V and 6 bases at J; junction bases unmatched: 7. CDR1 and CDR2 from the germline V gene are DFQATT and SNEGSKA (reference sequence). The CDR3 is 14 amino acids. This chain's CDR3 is CSARARDRRAEAFF. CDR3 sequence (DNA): TGCAGTGCTAGAGCCCGGGACAGGCGGGCTGAAGCTTTCTTT.

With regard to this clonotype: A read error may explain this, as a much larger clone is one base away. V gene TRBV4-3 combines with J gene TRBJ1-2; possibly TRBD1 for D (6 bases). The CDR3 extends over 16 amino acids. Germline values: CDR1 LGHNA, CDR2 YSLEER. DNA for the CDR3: TGCGCCAGCAGCCAAGATAAGGGGGGAAAATCTTATGTCTACACCTTC. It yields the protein CASSQDKGGKSYVYTF.

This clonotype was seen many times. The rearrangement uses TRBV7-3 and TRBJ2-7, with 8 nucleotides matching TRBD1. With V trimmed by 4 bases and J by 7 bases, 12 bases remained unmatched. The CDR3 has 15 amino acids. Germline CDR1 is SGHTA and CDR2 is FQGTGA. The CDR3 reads CASSSGTGSQKEQYF. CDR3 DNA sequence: TGTGCCAGCAGCTCCGGGACAGGCTCCCAGAAGGAGCAGTACTTC. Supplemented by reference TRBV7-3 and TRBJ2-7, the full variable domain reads GAGVSQTPSNKVTEKGKYVELRCDPISGHTALYWYRQSLGQGPEFLIYFQGTGAADDSGLPNDRFFAVRPEGSVSTLKIQRTERGDSAVYLCASSSGTGSQKEQYFGPGTRLTVT.

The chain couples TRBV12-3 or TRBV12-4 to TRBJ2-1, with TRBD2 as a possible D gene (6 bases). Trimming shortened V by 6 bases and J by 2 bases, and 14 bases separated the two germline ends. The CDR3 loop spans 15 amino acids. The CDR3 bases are TGTGCCAGCAGCCTCGGGGTAGCGGCCTACAATGAGCAGTTCTTC. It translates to CASSLGVAAYNEQFF.

The CDR3 DNA follows: TGTGCCAGTAGACTAGCGGGGTTCAATGAGCAGTTCTTC. Translated: CASRLAGFNEQFF. The rearrangement joins TRBV27 to TRBJ2-1, with 11 bases fitting TRBD2. This CDR3 comprises 13 residues. V dropped 9 bases and J dropped 6; count of bases not matched to a gene: 4. Germline CDR1 MNHEY, CDR2 SMNVEV (reference sequence).

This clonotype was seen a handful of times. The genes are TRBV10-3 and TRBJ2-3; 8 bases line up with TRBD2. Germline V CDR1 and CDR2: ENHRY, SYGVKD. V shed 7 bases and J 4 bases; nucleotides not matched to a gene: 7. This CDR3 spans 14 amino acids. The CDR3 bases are TGTGCCATCACTCCGGGACTAGGGCCAGATACGCAGTATTTT. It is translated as CAITPGLGPDTQYF.

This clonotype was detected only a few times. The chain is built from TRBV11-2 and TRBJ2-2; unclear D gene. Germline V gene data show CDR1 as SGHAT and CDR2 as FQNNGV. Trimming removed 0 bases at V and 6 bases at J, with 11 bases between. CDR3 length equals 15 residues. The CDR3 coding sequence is TGTGCCAGCAGCTTAGATCCGGTTAGCCCCGGGGAGCTGTTTTTT. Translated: CASSLDPVSPGELFF. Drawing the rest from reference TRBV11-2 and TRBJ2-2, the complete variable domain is EAGVAQSPRYKIIEKRQSVAFWCNPISGHATLYWYQQILGQGPKLLIQFQNNGVVDDSQLPKDRFSAERLKGVDSTLKIQPAKLEDSAVYLCASSLDPVSPGELFFGEGSRLTVL.

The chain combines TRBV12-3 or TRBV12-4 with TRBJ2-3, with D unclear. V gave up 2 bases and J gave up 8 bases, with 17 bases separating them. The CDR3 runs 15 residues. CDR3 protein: CASSLQSGPPRTQYF. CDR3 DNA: TGTGCCAGCAGTTTACAATCCGGACCCCCCCGTACGCAGTATTTT.

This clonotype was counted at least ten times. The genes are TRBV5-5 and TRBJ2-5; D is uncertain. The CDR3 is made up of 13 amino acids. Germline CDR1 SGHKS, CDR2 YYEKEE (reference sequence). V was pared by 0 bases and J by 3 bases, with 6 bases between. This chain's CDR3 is CASSLVSEETQYF. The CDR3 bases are TGTGCCAGCAGCTTGGTCTCGGAAGAGACCCAGTACTTC.

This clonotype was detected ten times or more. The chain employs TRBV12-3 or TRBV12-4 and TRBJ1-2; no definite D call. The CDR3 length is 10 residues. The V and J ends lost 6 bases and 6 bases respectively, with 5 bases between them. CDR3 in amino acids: CASRPDGYTF. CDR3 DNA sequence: TGTGCCAGCAGGCCGGATGGCTACACCTTC.

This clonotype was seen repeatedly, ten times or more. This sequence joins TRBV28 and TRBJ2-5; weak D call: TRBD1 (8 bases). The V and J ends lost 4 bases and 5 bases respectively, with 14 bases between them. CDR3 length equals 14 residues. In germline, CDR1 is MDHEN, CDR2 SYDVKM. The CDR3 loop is CASSYPQGGETQYF. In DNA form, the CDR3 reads TGTGCCAGCAGTTACCCACAGGGGGGGGAGACCCAGTACTTC.

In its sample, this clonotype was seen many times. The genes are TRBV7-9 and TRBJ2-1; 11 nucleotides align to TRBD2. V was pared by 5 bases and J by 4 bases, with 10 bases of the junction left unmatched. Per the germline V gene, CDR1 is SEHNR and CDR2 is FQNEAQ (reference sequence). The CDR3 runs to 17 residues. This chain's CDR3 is CASSEEIAGGSYNEQFF. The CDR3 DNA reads TGTGCCAGCAGCGAAGAGATAGCGGGGGGGAGTTACAATGAGCAGTTCTTC.